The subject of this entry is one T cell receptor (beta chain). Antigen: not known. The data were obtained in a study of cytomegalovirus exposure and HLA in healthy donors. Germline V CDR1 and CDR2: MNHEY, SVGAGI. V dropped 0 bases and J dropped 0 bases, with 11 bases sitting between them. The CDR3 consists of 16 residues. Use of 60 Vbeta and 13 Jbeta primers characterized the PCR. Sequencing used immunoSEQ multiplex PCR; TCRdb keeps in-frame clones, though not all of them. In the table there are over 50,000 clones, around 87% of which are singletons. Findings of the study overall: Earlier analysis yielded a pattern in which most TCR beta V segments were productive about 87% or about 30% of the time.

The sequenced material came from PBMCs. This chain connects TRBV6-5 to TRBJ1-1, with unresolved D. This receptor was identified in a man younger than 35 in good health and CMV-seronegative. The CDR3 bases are TGTGCCAGCAGTTACTCGAACCTACCTATGAACACTGAAGCTTTCTTT. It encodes CASSYSNLPMNTEAFF.